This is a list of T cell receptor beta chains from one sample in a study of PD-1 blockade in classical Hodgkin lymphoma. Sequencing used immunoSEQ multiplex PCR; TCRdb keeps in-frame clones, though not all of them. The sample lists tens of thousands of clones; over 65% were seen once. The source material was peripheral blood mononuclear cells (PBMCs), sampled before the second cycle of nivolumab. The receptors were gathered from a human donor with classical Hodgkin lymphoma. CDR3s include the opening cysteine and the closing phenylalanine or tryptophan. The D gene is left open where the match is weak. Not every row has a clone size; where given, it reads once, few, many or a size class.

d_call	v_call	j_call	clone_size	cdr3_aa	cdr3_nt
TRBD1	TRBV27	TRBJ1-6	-	CASSFYRGRNSPLHF	TGTGCCAGCAGTTTTTACAGGGGTAGAAATTCACCCCTCCACTTT
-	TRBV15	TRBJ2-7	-	CATSRPSTGTYEQYF	TGTGCCACCAGCAGACCCAGCACAGGGACCTACGAGCAGTACTTC
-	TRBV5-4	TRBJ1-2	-	CASSQRGAYGYTF	TGTGCCAGCAGCCAGAGGGGGGCCTATGGCTACACCTTC
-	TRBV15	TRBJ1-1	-	CATSRDQVSEAFF	TGTGCCACCAGCAGAGATCAAGTATCTGAAGCTTTCTTT
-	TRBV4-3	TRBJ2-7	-	CASSREWGLGDEQYF	TGCGCCAGCAGCCGTGAATGGGGGCTGGGCGACGAGCAGTACTTC
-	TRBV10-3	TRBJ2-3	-	CAIAAPSAGTDTQYF	TGTGCCATCGCAGCCCCGTCCGCGGGCACAGATACGCAGTATTTT
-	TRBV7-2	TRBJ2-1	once	CASSPREPGERPTSEQFF	TGTGCCAGCAGCCCTCGTGAGCCGGGGGAGCGACCAACGAGCGAGCAGTTCTTC
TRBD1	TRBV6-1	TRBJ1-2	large	CASSEWVGNRGLGYTF	TGTGCCAGCAGTGAATGGGTGGGGAACAGGGGGCTGGGCTACACCTTC
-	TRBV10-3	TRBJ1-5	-	CAISVQYGSQPQHF	TGTGCCATCAGTGTCCAATACGGTTCGCAGCCCCAGCATTTT
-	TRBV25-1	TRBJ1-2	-	CASSVGADYGYTF	TGTGCCAGCAGTGTGGGAGCAGACTATGGCTACACCTTC
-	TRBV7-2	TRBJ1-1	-	CASSRHRGTEAFF	TGTGCCAGCAGCCGCCACCGTGGGACTGAAGCTTTCTTT
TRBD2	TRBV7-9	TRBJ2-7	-	CASSPDREASGRANEQYF	TGTGCCAGCAGCCCCGACAGGGAGGCTAGCGGGAGGGCCAACGAGCAGTACTTC
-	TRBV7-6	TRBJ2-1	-	CASSSGPLSDNEQFF	TGTGCCAGCAGCTCCGGGCCTCTCTCCGACAATGAGCAGTTCTTC
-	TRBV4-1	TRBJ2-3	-	CASSQESGGVNTQYF	TGCGCCAGCAGCCAAGAGTCAGGGGGGGTAAATACGCAGTATTTT